This TCR beta chain was sequenced in a study of shared clonotypes between healthy human individuals. The CDR3 contains 16 residues. Germline V gene data show CDR1 as LGHNA and CDR2 as YNFKEQ. Trimming pared 1 base from V and 5 bases from J, leaving 15 bases between. HIV-negative, healthy adults without recent acute infections or vaccinations were the donors. General study results and limits: Among four donors, 4.5% to 5.5% of naive CD4 clonotypes were found in common.

With regard to this clone: The antigen is unknown.

The repertoire was sequenced with immunoSEQ multiplex PCR; TCRdb's copy has only in-frame clones and lacks some. The repertoire includes 2 million to 2.5 million clones, approximately 90% of them detected once, and about 0.41% sits in the top ten. Specimen: naive CD4+ T cells from PBMCs. This sample's subset: CD45RA+ positively selected. This clonotype was obtained from a man between 18 and 29 years old in good health. Some clones in this sample may be carry-over from other donors' samples. The J gene is TRBJ2-1, the V gene TRBV4-2; D remains unclear. CDR3 DNA: TGTGCCAGCAGCCAAGGTCTGGGGTATCGCGACAATGAGCAGTTCTTC. Protein product: CASSQGLGYRDNEQFF.